This TCR beta chain originates from a study of cytomegalovirus exposure and HLA in healthy donors. Study summary: Early released data comprised around 80 million unique TCRs from HLA-typed donors.

For this clone: The target antigen is unknown.

The study's findings and limits: With later analysis, a missense DCLRE1C variant became linked to TCR beta V- and J-gene trimming. HLA alleles were associated with 16,951 TCR beta sequences in a later analysis at 0.05 false discovery rate.

Researchers ran the PCR with 60 Vbeta and 13 Jbeta primers. Produced via immunoSEQ multiplex PCR; TCRdb's table is partial and in-frame only. The sample includes 150,000 to 190,000 clones, around 79% of them seen just once. This clonotype was sampled from a man aged 18 to 30 in good health and CMV-seronegative. Sequencing used PBMCs.

The CDR3 DNA reads TGTGCCAGCAGCCAAAGCGGCCCTAGCGGGAACGTTGAGGAGCAGTTCTTC. Its translation: CASSQSGPSGNVEEQFF. V is TRBV4-2 and J is TRBJ2-1, with 9 bases matching TRBD2. After removal of 2 bases from V and 10 bases from J, the junction contained 15 bases not matched to a gene. Germline CDR1 LGHNA, CDR2 YNFKEQ. CDR3 size: 17 residues.